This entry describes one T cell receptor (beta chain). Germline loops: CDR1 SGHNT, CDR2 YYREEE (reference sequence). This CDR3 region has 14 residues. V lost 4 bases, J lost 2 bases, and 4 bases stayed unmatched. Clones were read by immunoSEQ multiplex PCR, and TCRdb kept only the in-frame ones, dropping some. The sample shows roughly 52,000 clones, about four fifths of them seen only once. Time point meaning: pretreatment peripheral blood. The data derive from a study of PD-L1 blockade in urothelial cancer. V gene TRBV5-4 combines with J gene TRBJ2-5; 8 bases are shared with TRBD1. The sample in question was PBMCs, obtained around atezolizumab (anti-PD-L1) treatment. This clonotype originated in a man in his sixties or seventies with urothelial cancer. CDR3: CASSLGDRQETQYF. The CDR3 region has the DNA TGTGCCAGCAGCCTAGGGGACAGGCAAGAGACCCAGTACTTC. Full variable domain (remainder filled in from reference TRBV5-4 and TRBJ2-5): ETGVTQSPTHLIKTRGQQVTLRCSSQSGHNTVSWYQQALGQGPQFIFQYYREEENGRGNFPPRFSGLQFPNYSSELNVNALELDDSALYLCASSLGDRQETQYFGPGTRLLVL.